The source of this T cell receptor beta chain is a study of T cell responses to AZD1222 COVID-19 vaccine. Germline V gives CDR1 SGHRS, CDR2 YFSETQ. This CDR3 contains 15 residues. J gave up 3 bases and V 2 bases, and 7 bases lay outside the gene matches. Sequencing used immunoSEQ multiplex PCR; TCRdb keeps in-frame clones, though not all of them. The sample yields about 78,000 clones, approximately 86% seen once. The rearrangement uses TRBV5-1 and TRBJ1-1, with 7 bases that match TRBD1. The origin of this receptor is an adult in good health. The starting material was peripheral blood, obtained on day 0 of MenACWY control vaccination. This CDR3 reads CASSLGKQGHTEAFF. CDR3 in DNA: TGCGCCAGCAGCTTAGGAAAACAGGGGCACACTGAAGCTTTCTTT.